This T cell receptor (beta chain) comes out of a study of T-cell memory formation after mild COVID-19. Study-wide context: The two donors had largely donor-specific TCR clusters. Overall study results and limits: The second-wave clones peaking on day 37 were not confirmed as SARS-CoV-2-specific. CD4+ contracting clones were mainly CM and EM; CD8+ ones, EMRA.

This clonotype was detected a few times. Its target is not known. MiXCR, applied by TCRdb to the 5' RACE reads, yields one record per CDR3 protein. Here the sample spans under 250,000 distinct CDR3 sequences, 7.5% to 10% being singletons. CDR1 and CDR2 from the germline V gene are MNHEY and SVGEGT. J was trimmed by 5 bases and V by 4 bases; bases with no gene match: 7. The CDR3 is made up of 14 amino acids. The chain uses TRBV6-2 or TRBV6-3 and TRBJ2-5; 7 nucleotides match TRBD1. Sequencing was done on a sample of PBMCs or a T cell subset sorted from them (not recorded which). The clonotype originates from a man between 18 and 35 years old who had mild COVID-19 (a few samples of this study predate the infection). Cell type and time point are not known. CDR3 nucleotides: TGTGCCAGCAGTTCCGACAGGGAAAGGGAGACCCAGTACTTC. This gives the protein CASSSDRERETQYF.